This T cell receptor beta chain was identified in a study of shared clonotypes between healthy human individuals. Overall study: Per-donor plates numbered three CD4 naive, three CD4 memory, two CD8 naive and one CD8 memory.

The study's findings and limits: It was observed that roughly 4.8% of naive CD4 clonotypes were shared across a few donors. Compared with clonotypes that all four donors shared, non-shared clonotypes had lower generation probabilities. Estimated richness was generally greater in naive than memory subsets.

TCRdb keeps only in-frame clones here, not all; method: immunoSEQ multiplex PCR. The sample lists about 2 million clones, about 95% occurring once. Positive CCR7 selection of CD45RO-negative cells yielded the naive CD8 cells, and terminally differentiated effector memory CD45RA+ cells were excluded. As to this clone: Its antigen is undetermined. Other DNA sequences in the sample encode the same CDR3.

The sequenced material came from naive CD8+ T cells sorted from blood. The origin of this receptor is a man aged 18 to 29 in good health.

CDR3 sequence reads: CASSVWGGETQYF. The CDR3 region has the DNA TGTGCCAGCAGCGTATGGGGTGGGGAGACCCAGTACTTC. The chain employs TRBV9 and TRBJ2-5; no clear D. The CDR3 loop spans 13 amino acids. Germline lookup yields CDR1 SGDLS and CDR2 YYNGEE. The V and J ends lost 1 base and 5 bases respectively, with 9 bases between them.